This T cell receptor beta chain was sequenced during a study of human T cells and chemical hapten exposure. This clonotype was found many times. The antigen remains unidentified. Study-wide findings and caveats: Correlating positively with patch test score were the PT1 expanded TCR counts. With regard to DPC sensitization, TCRs above 1 in 1000 frequency did not change.

This sample's time point: patch test 1, 2 weeks after DPC sensitization. The treatment here: therapeutic diphenylcyclopropenone sensitization with weekly scalp DPC. Unfractionated whole blood served as the source for total RNA extraction. Each cDNA molecule in the library carried unique molecular identifiers. TCRdb called the RACE reads again in MiXCR, with one record for every CDR3 protein. The sample carries about 340,000 distinct CDR3 sequences, roughly 6.9% recorded once. The receptor was isolated from a woman younger than 30 with alopecia areata. Some clones in this sample may be carry-over from other donors' samples. The specimen comprised whole blood, sampled in connection with sensitization to the hapten diphenylcyclopropenone (DPC).

CDR3 in DNA: TGTGCCAGCAGAGGGACAATATATCGGACTGAAGCTTTCTTT. This encodes CASRGTIYRTEAFF. The chain couples TRBV6-2 or TRBV6-3 to TRBJ1-1, with a possible D match to TRBD1 (6 bases). Germline V CDR1 and CDR2: MNHEY, SVGEGT. V was pared by 6 bases and J by 5 bases, with 16 bases between. The CDR3 totals 14 residues.